These 31 T cell receptor beta chains originate from one sample sequenced in a study of a mutant IDH1 vaccine in newly diagnosed glioma. As for time point: week 47, end of study. Vaccination comprised doses that each held 300 ug of mutant IDH1 20-mer peptide, plus topical imiquimod. Measured with immunoSEQ multiplex PCR; TCRdb has only the in-frame clones, and not every one. This table holds 30,000 to 35,000 clones, roughly 90% found once. The antigens of these receptors remain unknown. Specimen: PBMCs, collected from a glioma patient whose treatment included an IDH1 peptide vaccine. The receptor source for this set is a woman aged 40 to 50 with glioma.

This chain links TRBV10-1 with TRBJ2-7, with 7 positions matching TRBD2. The length of the CDR3 is 13 residues. The V and J ends lost 8 bases and 3 bases, in that order; junction bases with no gene match: 7. Per the germline V gene, CDR1 is WNHNN and CDR2 is SYGVQD (reference sequence). CDR3 amino acids: CASGTTENYEQYF. In DNA, the CDR3 is TGCGCCAGCGGGACTACCGAAAACTACGAGCAGTACTTC.

The chain recombines TRBV11-3 with TRBJ2-3; D remains ambiguous. The length of the CDR3 is 13 residues. Germline values: CDR1 SGHNT, CDR2 YENEEA. V lost 3 bases and J 3 bases, leaving 7 bases between the germline ends. CDR3 region: CASSLPGTDTQYF. For the CDR3, the DNA is TGTGCCAGCAGCTTGCCTGGAACAGATACGCAGTATTTT.

The chain joins TRBV7-2 to TRBJ2-5; D is unclear. V was shortened by 5 bases and J by 7 bases, with 17 bases between the two germline ends. The CDR3 is made up of 14 amino acids. Germline V lookup: CDR1 SGHTA, CDR2 FQGNSA. CDR3: CASSPSGNPGTQYF. The CDR3 DNA is TGTGCCAGCAGCCCGTCCGGAAACCCAGGGACCCAGTACTTC.

The genes are TRBV2 and TRBJ1-4, with 7 positions matching TRBD1. With V trimmed by 6 bases and J by 8 bases, 9 bases remained unmatched. Germline-derived CDR1 and CDR2 are SNHLY and FYNNEI. The CDR3 covers 14 residues. The CDR3, as DNA: TGTGCCAGCAGATGGGACAGCAGGTCCGAAAAACTGTTTTTT. Protein: CASRWDSRSEKLFF.

J is TRBJ2-3 and V is TRBV4-3; no definite D call. With 6 bases removed from V and 0 bases from J, the gap between germline ends came to 10 bases. The CDR3 sequence is 14 residues long. CDR1 and CDR2 from the germline V gene are LGHNA and YSLEER. The CDR3, as DNA: TGCGCCAGCAGAAGGGAACATAGCACAGATACGCAGTATTTT. Translating it yields CASRREHSTDTQYF.

A single count supports this clone. This rearrangement joins TRBV2 to TRBJ1-5; 8 bases line up with TRBD1. The V gene's germline CDR1 is SNHLY and CDR2 FYNNEI. Trimming at V came to 3 bases and at J to 0 bases, leaving 1 base not matched to a gene. CDR3 length equals 15 residues. This CDR3 reads CASSDDRGSNQPQHF. The CDR3 bases are TGTGCCAGCAGTGATGACAGGGGTAGCAATCAGCCCCAGCATTTT.

The chain links TRBV10-2 to TRBJ2-5, with TRBD1 matching 10 bases. This CDR3 spans 14 amino acids. The germline V gene has CDR1 WSHSY and CDR2 SAAADI. Germline trimming cut 4 bases from V and 5 bases from J; bases unmatched to any gene: 4. The CDR3, as DNA: TGCGCCAGCAGTGGGGACAGGGGAAGGGAGACCCAGTACTTC. Its protein product is CASSGDRGRETQYF.

The chain carries TRBV7-8 and TRBJ1-4; 12 bases fit TRBD1. Germline V gene data show CDR1 as SGHVS and CDR2 as FQNEAQ. V was clipped by 3 bases and J by 7 bases; unmatched bases: 12. The CDR3 runs 18 residues. The CDR3 loop reads CASSFSRDRGRLGEKLFF. In DNA form, the CDR3 reads TGTGCCAGCAGCTTTAGTAGGGACAGGGGGCGTCTGGGTGAAAAACTGTTTTTT.

The rearrangement links TRBV7-2 to TRBJ1-5; the D gene is possibly TRBD1 (6 bases). CDR3 length equals 15 residues. CDR1 and CDR2 (germline): SGHTA, FQGNSA. V gave up 0 bases and J gave up 4 bases, with 10 bases separating them. CDR3 loop: CASSLAGHRNQPQHF. CDR3 nucleotide sequence: TGTGCCAGCAGCTTAGCGGGACACAGAAATCAGCCCCAGCATTTT.

The V gene is TRBV7-2, the J gene TRBJ1-5, with D maybe TRBD1 (5 bases). Germline V gene sequence: CDR1 SGHTA, CDR2 FQGNSA. The CDR3 runs 13 residues. V lost 5 bases and J lost 3, with 8 bases in between. The CDR3 is CASSRDVNQPQHF. CDR3 sequence (DNA): TGTGCCAGCAGCAGGGACGTCAATCAGCCCCAGCATTTT. Variable domain in full (rest from reference TRBV7-2 and TRBJ1-5): GAGVSQSPSNKVTEKGKDVELRCDPISGHTALYWYRQSLGQGLEFLIYFQGNSAPDKSGLPSDRFSAERTGGSVSTLTIQRTQQEDSAVYLCASSRDVNQPQHFGDGTRLSIL.

This chain joins TRBV4-2 and TRBJ2-1; D is undetermined. The CDR3 has 14 amino acids. Germline V gene lookup returns CDR1 LGHNA and CDR2 YNFKEQ. V lost 0 bases and J 9 bases, leaving 12 bases between the germline ends. DNA of the CDR3: TGTGCCAGCAGCCAAGAGGCGCGGATGGCTGAGCAGTTCTTC. Protein sequence: CASSQEARMAEQFF.

CDR3 loop: CASSSLGINEQFF. The CDR3 nucleotides read TGCGCCAGCAGCTCACTGGGCATTAATGAGCAGTTCTTC. The chain is built from TRBV4-1 and TRBJ2-1; D unclear. Germline assignment: CDR1 MGHRA and CDR2 YSYEKL. The germline V and J ends were trimmed by 5 bases and 7 bases, with 12 bases remaining between them. CDR3 length: 13 amino acids.

CDR3 region: CAISKGPRFEKLFF. The CDR3 DNA is TGTGCCATCTCAAAGGGGCCCCGTTTTGAAAAACTGTTTTTT. This chain links TRBV28 with TRBJ1-4, with D perhaps matching TRBD1 (5 bases). The CDR3 totals 14 residues. Per germline, CDR1 MDHEN and CDR2 SYDVKM. V was shortened by 10 bases and J by 7 bases, with 19 bases between the two germline ends.

This clone appeared a single time. The chain has TRBV14 and TRBJ2-7, with D perhaps matching TRBD2 (5 bases). Germline V gene lookup returns CDR1 SGHDN and CDR2 FVKESK. This CDR3 comprises 12 residues. V dropped 5 bases and J dropped 3 bases, with 8 bases sitting between them. Written as DNA, the CDR3 is TGTGCCAGCAGCTTCCGGGACTACGAGCAGTACTTC. Protein sequence: CASSFRDYEQYF. Supplemented by reference TRBV14 and TRBJ2-7, the full variable domain reads EAGVTQFPSHSVIEKGQTVTLRCDPISGHDNLYWYRRVMGKEIKFLLHFVKESKQDESGMPNNRFLAERTGGTYSTLKVQPAELEDSGVYFCASSFRDYEQYFGPGTRLTVT.

The genes are TRBV2 and TRBJ1-1; D possibly corresponds to TRBD1 (5 bases). CDR1 is SNHLY and CDR2 is FYNNEI in the germline V gene. This CDR3 has 15 residues. V gave up 2 bases and J gave up 5 bases, with 15 bases separating them. CDR3 protein: CASSEISRRGTEAFF. The CDR3 DNA follows: TGTGCCAGCAGTGAAATCTCCCGGAGGGGAACTGAAGCTTTCTTT.

This chain uses TRBV27 with TRBJ2-6, with TRBD1 identical over 7 bases. The CDR3 totals 15 residues. Germline assignment: CDR1 MNHEY and CDR2 SMNVEV (reference sequence). With V trimmed by 6 bases and J by 2 bases, 4 bases remained unmatched. CDR3 amino acids: CASRLQGTGANVLTF. The CDR3 DNA sequence: TGTGCCAGCAGATTACAGGGGACTGGGGCCAACGTCCTGACTTTC.

CDR3 in DNA: TGTGCCAGCAGTTCCTACGGACAGGGGTACGAGCAGTACTTC. Amino acids: CASSSYGQGYEQYF. V gene TRBV6-5 combines with J gene TRBJ2-7, with 9 bases matching TRBD1. With V trimmed by 4 bases and J by 4 bases, 5 bases remained unmatched. The germline V gene has CDR1 MNHEY and CDR2 SVGAGI. This CDR3 is 14 amino acids long.

The genes are TRBV2 and TRBJ1-4, with 7 bases aligning to TRBD1. In germline, CDR1 is SNHLY, CDR2 FYNNEI. The CDR3 length is 14 residues. V shed 6 bases, J shed 6 bases, and the junction held 7 bases outside the gene matches. CDR3 nucleotide sequence: TGTGCCAGCAGGGGGGGGACAGATGATGAAAAACTGTTTTTT. It specifies CASRGGTDDEKLFF.

V usage is TRBV6-1 and J usage is TRBJ2-7; 7 bases fit TRBD1. V shed 4 bases and J 2 bases; nucleotides not matched to a gene: 8. The CDR3 runs 15 residues. Per the germline V gene, CDR1 is MNHNS and CDR2 is SASEGT. DNA for the CDR3: TGTGCCAGCAGTGTTGACAGGGCTGCTCCCTACGAGCAGTACTTC. Translating gives CASSVDRAAPYEQYF.

V and J are TRBV5-5 and TRBJ1-1; D is ambiguous. The germline CDR1 and CDR2 sequences are SGHKS and YYEKEE (reference sequence). V lost 5 bases, J lost 3 bases, and 14 bases lay in between. The CDR3 is 14 residues long. CDR3 sequence (DNA): TGTGCCAGCAGTATCAACCGGGCGGACACTGAAGCTTTCTTT. It specifies CASSINRADTEAFF.

This chain connects TRBV5-1 to TRBJ2-5, with 7 bases matching TRBD2. Germline values: CDR1 SGHRS, CDR2 YFSETQ. The junction had 10 bases not matched to a gene; V was cut back by 6 bases and J by 2 bases. The CDR3 has 15 residues. This CDR3 reads CASNVGGGGQETQYF. In nucleotides, the CDR3 is TGCGCCAGCAACGTAGGTGGGGGGGGGCAAGAGACCCAGTACTTC.

This clone was recorded a few times. The chain combines TRBV28 with TRBJ1-1, with a possible D match to TRBD1 (5 bases). The CDR3 spans 16 residues. The V and J ends lost 3 bases and 1 base respectively, with 15 bases between them. Germline V gene lookup returns CDR1 MDHEN and CDR2 SYDVKM. CDR3 region: CASSFASRGKNTEAFF. CDR3 DNA: TGTGCCAGCAGTTTTGCCTCCCGGGGGAAGAACACTGAAGCTTTCTTT.

The chain has TRBV7-2 and TRBJ1-1; D uncertain. The CDR3 totals 13 residues. Trimming cost V 6 bases and J 1 base, with 9 bases left between them. Per the germline V gene, CDR1 is SGHTA and CDR2 is FQGNSA. DNA for the CDR3: TGTGCCAGCAGGAAACCTGGGAACACTGAAGCTTTCTTT. Protein sequence: CASRKPGNTEAFF.

The chain couples TRBV2 to TRBJ1-2; no firm D call. Trimming shortened V by 7 bases and J by 5 bases, and 17 bases separated the two germline ends. This CDR3 is 14 amino acids long. Germline V gene sequence: CDR1 SNHLY, CDR2 FYNNEI. The CDR3 nucleotides read TGTGCCAGCAAGGTCGGGGAGGGCCGATATGGCTACACCTTC. Residues: CASKVGEGRYGYTF.

The gene calls are TRBV30 and TRBJ1-4; 7 bases are shared with TRBD1. V lost 3 bases, J lost 6 bases, and 4 bases stayed unmatched. Germline CDR1 reads GTSNPN; CDR2 reads SVGIG (reference sequence). The CDR3 consists of 13 residues. The CDR3 DNA follows: TGTGCCTGGAGACAGGGGTTGTATGAAAAACTGTTTTTT. Protein sequence: CAWRQGLYEKLFF.

This clone was seen more than once but under ten times. The chain combines TRBV2 with TRBJ2-1; tentatively, D is TRBD1 (6 bases). The CDR3 sequence is 13 residues long. Germline assignment: CDR1 SNHLY and CDR2 FYNNEI. Trimming left V 6 bases short and J 7 bases short, with 13 bases between. The CDR3 reads CASRGNQGNEQFF. The CDR3 DNA reads as TGTGCCAGCAGGGGAAACCAGGGGAATGAGCAGTTCTTC.

CDR3 in DNA: TGCGCCAGCAGCCCTTGGTTGTCTAGCGGGGGCACAGATACGCAGTATTTT. This translates into CASSPWLSSGGTDTQYF. V usage is TRBV4-1 and J usage is TRBJ2-3; 9 nucleotides agree with TRBD2. V dropped 4 bases and J dropped 1; count of bases not matched to a gene: 9. CDR3 length equals 17 residues. The germline V gene has CDR1 MGHRA and CDR2 YSYEKL.

This chain uses TRBV4-2 with TRBJ2-3; tentatively, D is TRBD1 (6 bases). This CDR3 is 16 amino acids long. Germline V gives CDR1 LGHNA, CDR2 YNFKEQ. V was shortened by 2 bases and J by 14 bases, with 26 bases between the two germline ends. The CDR3 here is CASSQRSTSTEGQAYF. The CDR3 DNA reads as TGTGCCAGCAGCCAACGGTCTACCTCGACTGAGGGACAAGCGTATTTT.

The chain couples TRBV4-1 to TRBJ1-4; 7 nucleotides align to TRBD1. Germline CDR1 and CDR2: MGHRA and YSYEKL. The CDR3 has 15 amino acids. Trimming at V came to 6 bases and at J to 7 bases, leaving 11 bases not matched to a gene. CDR3 DNA: TGCGCCAGCAGAAGAACAGGGGCCGGGGCTGAAAAACTGTTTTTT. The encoded protein is CASRRTGAGAEKLFF.

The rearrangement uses TRBV5-4 and TRBJ2-7; D gene uncertain. The germline V and J ends were trimmed by 1 base and 2 bases, with 10 bases remaining between them. The CDR3 is made up of 14 amino acids. Germline loops: CDR1 SGHNT, CDR2 YYREEE (reference sequence). Here the CDR3 reads CASSLRTVPYEQYF. The CDR3 DNA is TGTGCCAGCAGCTTGCGGACGGTACCCTACGAGCAGTACTTC.

The J gene is TRBJ1-1, the V gene TRBV5-1, with D tentatively TRBD1 (6 bases). V gave up 0 bases and J gave up 1 base, with 10 bases separating them. Germline V gene data show CDR1 as SGHRS and CDR2 as YFSETQ. The CDR3 has 15 residues. In DNA, the CDR3 is TGCGCCAGCAGCTTGGGGGGGACACCGAACACTGAAGCTTTCTTT. Translating it yields CASSLGGTPNTEAFF. Full variable domain (outside the CDR3, taken from reference TRBV5-1 and TRBJ1-1): KAGVTQTPRYLIKTRGQQVTLSCSPISGHRSVSWYQQTPGQGLQFLFEYFSETQRNKGNFPGRFSGRQFSNSRSEMNVSTLELGDSALYLCASSLGGTPNTEAFFGQGTRLTVV.